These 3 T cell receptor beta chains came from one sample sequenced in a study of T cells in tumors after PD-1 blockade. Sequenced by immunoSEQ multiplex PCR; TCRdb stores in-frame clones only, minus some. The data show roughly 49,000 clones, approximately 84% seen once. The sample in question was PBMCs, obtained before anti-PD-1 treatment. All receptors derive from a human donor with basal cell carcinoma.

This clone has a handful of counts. CDR3 nucleotide sequence: TGTGCCAGCAGCTTGAAGACAGGGAGAGATGAAAAACTGTTTTTT. This encodes CASSLKTGRDEKLFF. The V and J genes are TRBV5-4 and TRBJ1-4; 7 positions match TRBD1. V trimming: 1 base; J trimming: 6 bases; junction bases outside the gene matches: 6. Per germline, CDR1 SGHNT and CDR2 YYREEE (reference sequence). The CDR3 totals 15 residues. The complete variable domain, with remaining parts taken from reference TRBV5-4 and TRBJ1-4, reads ETGVTQSPTHLIKTRGQQVTLRCSSQSGHNTVSWYQQALGQGPQFIFQYYREEENGRGNFPPRFSGLQFPNYSSELNVNALELDDSALYLCASSLKTGRDEKLFFGSGTQLSVL.

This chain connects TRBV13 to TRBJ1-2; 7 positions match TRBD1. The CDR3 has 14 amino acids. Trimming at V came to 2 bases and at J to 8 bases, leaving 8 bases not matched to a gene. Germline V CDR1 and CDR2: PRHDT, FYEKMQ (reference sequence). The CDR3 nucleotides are TGTGCCAGCAGCTTAAGGACAGGCATGAGCGGCTACACCTTC. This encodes CASSLRTGMSGYTF.

CDR3 protein: CASSSSGRGSSNQPQHF. The CDR3 DNA sequence: TGTGCCAGTAGTTCGTCAGGGAGAGGGTCGAGCAATCAGCCCCAGCATTTT. This chain connects TRBV19 to TRBJ1-5; D might be TRBD1 (5 bases). The CDR3 is 17 residues long. Germline CDR1 LNHDA, CDR2 SQIVND (reference sequence). Trimming took 5 bases from V and 1 from J, leaving 18 bases between them.